This TCR beta chain was captured by sequencing in a study of T cell responses to AZD1222 COVID-19 vaccine. Generated by immunoSEQ multiplex PCR, the TCRdb table keeps only in-frame clones and is missing some. The sample yields some 140,000 clones, roughly 90% seen once. Study-level findings and limits: Following two doses of AZD1222, Spike-specific TCR breadth and depth rose.

The CDR3 spans 14 residues. Trimming removed 4 bases at V and 2 bases at J, with 11 bases between. The germline V gene has CDR1 MGHRA and CDR2 YSYEKL. Remarks on this clone: Its specificity is not known.

This chain links TRBV4-1 with TRBJ2-5; D gene ambiguous. The sequence derives from an adult in good health. Here the sequenced sample was peripheral blood, taken on day 0 of MenACWY control vaccination. Here the CDR3 reads CASSPHIVQETQYF. CDR3 nucleotide sequence: TGCGCCAGCAGCCCCCACATAGTTCAAGAGACCCAGTACTTC.